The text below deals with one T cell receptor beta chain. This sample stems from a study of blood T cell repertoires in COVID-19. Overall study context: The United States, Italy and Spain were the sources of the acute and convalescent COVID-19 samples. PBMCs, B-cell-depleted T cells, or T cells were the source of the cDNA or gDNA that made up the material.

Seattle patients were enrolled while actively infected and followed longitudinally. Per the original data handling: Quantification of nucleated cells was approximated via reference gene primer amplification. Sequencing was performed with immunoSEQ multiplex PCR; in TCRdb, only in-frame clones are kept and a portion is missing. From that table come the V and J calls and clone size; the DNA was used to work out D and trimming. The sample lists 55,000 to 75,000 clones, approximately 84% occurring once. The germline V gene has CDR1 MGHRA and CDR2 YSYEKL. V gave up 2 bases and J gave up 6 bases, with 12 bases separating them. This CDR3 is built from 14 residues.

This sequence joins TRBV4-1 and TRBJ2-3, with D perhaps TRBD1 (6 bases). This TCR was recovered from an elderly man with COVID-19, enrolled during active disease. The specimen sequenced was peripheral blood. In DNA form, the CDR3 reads TGCGCCAGCAGCCAAACAGGGCGGGCCGATACGCAGTATTTT. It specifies CASSQTGRADTQYF.